One T cell receptor (beta chain) is described in this entry. The antigen is not known. This sample is part of a study of cytomegalovirus exposure and HLA in healthy donors. 60 Vbeta and 13 Jbeta primers were used in PCR. Method: immunoSEQ multiplex PCR; TCRdb's copy keeps in-frame clones and lacks some. The sample holds 100,000 to 150,000 clones; roughly four fifths are singletons and the top ten take roughly 1.2%. The length of the CDR3 is 15 residues. Germline assignment: CDR1 SGHTA and CDR2 FQGNSA. V was trimmed by 5 bases and J by 6 bases, leaving 16 bases between them. General study points: From TCR beta sequences, most subjects' HLA-A and HLA-B alleles were reportedly predicted accurately. The only immune exposure information that was available was CMV serostatus. TRBV6-2, TRBV6-3 and other indistinguishable V segments were excluded. The majority of CMV-associated TCR beta chains were reported as apparently HLA-restricted in a later analysis.

The chain is built from TRBV7-2 and TRBJ2-2, with a possible D match to TRBD1 (8 bases). The sequencing sample was made of PBMCs. This TCR came from a boy aged 10-17 years in good health and CMV-seronegative. The DNA for the CDR3 is TGTGCCAGCAGCCCTTCAACAGGGGGGGCCGGGGAGCTGTTTTTT. Its protein product is CASSPSTGGAGELFF.